A selection of T cell receptor beta chains follows, all from one sample in a study of shared clonotypes between healthy human individuals. Sequencing used immunoSEQ multiplex PCR; TCRdb keeps in-frame clones, though not all of them. This sample has 980,000 or so clones, with about three quarters found just once. The source material was memory CD4+ T cells sorted from blood. These receptors were obtained from a man younger than 35 in good health. Each CDR3 is given with its conserved first and last residue. A D gene is named only where the DNA matches it firmly. The size field is filled for only some rows; it gives once, few, many or a size class.

V gene	D gene	clone size	J gene	CDR3 DNA	CDR3 protein
TRBV29-1	TRBD2	NA	TRBJ2-7	TGCAGCGTTGCCCCGGGCGGGAGGCCTACCTACGAGCAGTACTTC	CSVAPGGRPTYEQYF
TRBV10-2	NA	NA	TRBJ2-6	TGCGCCAGCAGTCGCGACGTAGGTGGGGCCAACGTCCTGACTTTC	CASSRDVGGANVLTF
TRBV6-6	NA	NA	TRBJ1-1	TGTGCCAGCAGCCCCCAAGGGGCAGGGAACACTGAAGCTTTCTTT	CASSPQGAGNTEAFF
TRBV28	NA	NA	TRBJ2-1	TGTGCCAGCAGTCTTGGGACATATCGGACCAATGAGCAGTTCTTC	CASSLGTYRTNEQFF
TRBV10-3	NA	NA	TRBJ2-7	TGTGCCATCAGTGAGACGGGGGACTACGAGCAGTACTTC	CAISETGDYEQYF
TRBV6-5	TRBD2	NA	TRBJ2-2	TGTGCCACTTGGAGCGGGGCCTCGAACACCGGGGAGCTGTTTTTT	CATWSGASNTGELFF
TRBV5-1	TRBD1	once	TRBJ2-1	TGCGCCAGCAGCTGGACAGGGCCCTACAATGAGCAGTTCTTC	CASSWTGPYNEQFF
TRBV5-1	TRBD2	once	TRBJ2-3	TGCGCCAGCCAGTCCGGGCGGGAGGGCCGCGCAGATACGCAGTATTTT	CASQSGREGRADTQYF
TRBV5-6	TRBD2	NA	TRBJ2-1	TGTGCCAGCAGCTTGACTAGCGGGAGCCGGAACTACAATGAGCAGTTCTTC	CASSLTSGSRNYNEQFF
TRBV5-1	NA	NA	TRBJ2-5	TGCGCCAGCAGCTTGGGGGTCCCGTTTCCCGGTCGGCAAGAGACCCAGTACTTC	CASSLGVPFPGRQETQYF
TRBV6-6	TRBD2	many	TRBJ2-1	TGTGCCACCGAAAGCGGGGAAATCTACAATGAGCAGTTCTTC	CATESGEIYNEQFF
TRBV4-1	NA	NA	TRBJ1-5	TGCGCCAGCAGCCAAGGGAATCAGCCCCAGCATTTT	CASSQGNQPQHF
TRBV6-1	NA	NA	TRBJ2-5	TGTGCCAGCAGTCGAAGCAGGGAGACCCAGTACTTC	CASSRSRETQYF
TRBV11-2	TRBD1	NA	TRBJ1-4	TGTGCCAGCAGCTTGACAGGGAGTATTGAAAAACTGTTTTTT	CASSLTGSIEKLFF
TRBV7-9	NA	NA	TRBJ2-1	TGTGCCAGCAGCCTCGGAGAGGTATACAATGAGCAGTTCTTC	CASSLGEVYNEQFF
TRBV2	NA	NA	TRBJ1-1	TGTGCCAGCAGTGCTGCAGGGCTGGGGAACACTGAAGCTTTCTTT	CASSAAGLGNTEAFF
TRBV9	TRBD1	NA	TRBJ1-6	TGTGCCAGCCGCGGGGACAGGGAAAATTCACCCCTCCACTTT	CASRGDRENSPLHF
TRBV6-6	TRBD2	NA	TRBJ2-1	TGTGCCAGCAGTTACTCGACCCCTAGCGGGGGAACTGAGCAGTTCTTC	CASSYSTPSGGTEQFF
TRBV5-1	NA	NA	TRBJ2-6	TGCGCCAGCAGCTTGCGGGATGGGGCTGGCGTCCTGACTTTC	CASSLRDGAGVLTF
TRBV6-5	NA	few	TRBJ1-5	TGTGCCAGCAGTTCCAGGGGCGGGAATCAGCCCCAGCATTTT	CASSSRGGNQPQHF
TRBV5-1	NA	NA	TRBJ1-1	TGCGCCAGCAGCTTGGAAGCAGGCTATCGTGAAGCTTTCTTT	CASSLEAGYREAFF
TRBV6-5	NA	NA	TRBJ1-3	TGTGCCAGCCGGGACACATTCTCTGGAAACACCATATATTTT	CASRDTFSGNTIYF
TRBV5-1	NA	NA	TRBJ2-7	TGCGCCAGCAGCTTGGTAGAAGCTTCTATCGACGAGCAGTACTTC	CASSLVEASIDEQYF
TRBV11-1	NA	NA	TRBJ1-6	TGTGCCAGCAGTTCGCAGGGTGAGGTGTCACCCCTCCACTTT	CASSSQGEVSPLHF
TRBV15	NA	few	TRBJ2-3	TGTGCCACCAGCAGAAAAGACGTCACAGATACGCAGTATTTT	CATSRKDVTDTQYF
TRBV7-9	TRBD2	NA	TRBJ2-1	TGTGCCAGCAGCCCGGGACTAGCGGGGGGGCCAGAGTGGAATGAGCAGTTCTTC	CASSPGLAGGPEWNEQFF
TRBV29-1	TRBD1	NA	TRBJ1-2	TGCAGCGTCAGGACAGGGGGCGGAAGTTATGGCTACACCTTC	CSVRTGGGSYGYTF
TRBV9	NA	NA	TRBJ2-1	TGTGCCAGCAGCGTAGGCTGGTTCCAAGGACCTCTAGGAAATGAGCAGTTCTTC	CASSVGWFQGPLGNEQFF
TRBV10-2	NA	NA	TRBJ1-5	TGCGCCAGCAGTGAGTCTGGGGGAGGTCAGCCCCAGCATTTT	CASSESGGGQPQHF
TRBV7-2	NA	NA	TRBJ1-5	TGTGCCAGCAGCTTAGCCCCTGGTCAGCCCCAGCATTTT	CASSLAPGQPQHF
TRBV6-4	NA	NA	TRBJ2-7	TGTGCCAGCAGTGACGGGGGGATCCCTTCCTACGAGCAGTACTTC	CASSDGGIPSYEQYF
TRBV9	TRBD1	NA	TRBJ1-3	TGTGCCAGCAGCTCCGGACAGGGGACTGGAAACACCATATATTTT	CASSSGQGTGNTIYF
TRBV5-5	NA	NA	TRBJ1-2	TGTGCCAGTAGCCCCCGGGGGAATGGGATCTATGGCTACACCTTC	CASSPRGNGIYGYTF
TRBV7-9	TRBD2	NA	TRBJ2-5	TGTGCCAGCAGCTTAGGGACTAGCGGGGGGGAGACCCAGTACTTC	CASSLGTSGGETQYF
TRBV10-3	TRBD1	NA	TRBJ1-2	TGTGCCATCAGTGAGTCGTCACGGACAGGGGGCCATAGCACCTTC	CAISESSRTGGHSTF
TRBV28	NA	NA	TRBJ2-1	TGTGCCAGCAGTCGCCCCCAGGTCACGGACAATGAGCAGTTCTTC	CASSRPQVTDNEQFF
TRBV27	TRBD1	NA	TRBJ1-1	TGTGCCAGCAGAAGACAGGGGATTTTCACTGAAGCTTTCTTT	CASRRQGIFTEAFF
TRBV7-2	NA	NA	TRBJ1-6	TGTGCCAGCAGCCCAACAATCCGGGGTTCACCCCTCCACTTT	CASSPTIRGSPLHF
TRBV5-1	NA	NA	TRBJ1-2	TGCGCCAGCAGCTTGGATACGGGGGCGAGATCCGGCTACACCTTC	CASSLDTGARSGYTF
TRBV5-5	NA	NA	TRBJ2-7	TGTGCCAGCAGCTTGGGCGCTTACGAGCAGTACTTC	CASSLGAYEQYF
TRBV7-9	TRBD1	few	TRBJ1-1	TGTGCCAGCAGCTTGGGGACAGGGGGCTACACTGAAGCTTTCTTT	CASSLGTGGYTEAFF
TRBV6-1	NA	NA	TRBJ1-3	TGTGCCAGCAGTGGTACCTCGAGAAACACCATATATTTT	CASSGTSRNTIYF
TRBV5-6	TRBD2	NA	TRBJ2-3	TGTGCCAGCATCCCACTAGCGGGAAATGGGCTTACAGATACGCAGTATTTT	CASIPLAGNGLTDTQYF
TRBV7-2	TRBD1	once	TRBJ1-1	TGTGCCAGCAGCTTAGGCGGCAGGGGGGAAGCTTTCTTT	CASSLGGRGEAFF
TRBV4-1	TRBD2	NA	TRBJ2-5	TGCGCCAGCAGCCAAGACCCTAGCGGGAGCTTGGAGACCCAGTACTTC	CASSQDPSGSLETQYF
TRBV6-1	NA	NA	TRBJ2-7	TGTGCCAGCACGGCGAACAGGCAAAGCGAGCAGTACTTC	CASTANRQSEQYF
TRBV5-4	TRBD1	NA	TRBJ2-7	TGTGCCAGCAGCTTTGACAGGGGAATTTACGAGCAGTACTTC	CASSFDRGIYEQYF
TRBV19	TRBD1	once	TRBJ2-6	TGTGCCAGTAGTGGCGGGACAGGGGGAACTGGGGCCAACGTCCTGACTTTC	CASSGGTGGTGANVLTF
TRBV27	TRBD1	few	TRBJ1-2	TGTGCCAGCAGGCCCGAAGGGGACAGGGCTAACTATGGCTACACCTTC	CASRPEGDRANYGYTF
TRBV5-4	TRBD2	NA	TRBJ2-1	TGTGCCAGCAGCCGCGACAGCGGGGGGGTCTATGAGCAGTTCTTC	CASSRDSGGVYEQFF
TRBV9	NA	NA	TRBJ1-1	TGTGCCAGCAGCGTAGTGAGCACCGTAGTCGCTGAAGCTTTCTTT	CASSVVSTVVAEAFF
TRBV29-1	NA	NA	TRBJ1-2	TGCAGCGTTGAGGCAAATAACTATGGCTACACCTTC	CSVEANNYGYTF
TRBV5-1	NA	NA	TRBJ2-7	TGCGCCAGCAGCTTGTATACGGATCCCACCTACGAGCAGTACTTC	CASSLYTDPTYEQYF
TRBV5-1	NA	many	TRBJ1-5	TGCGCCAGCAGTTGGGGAAACCCCCCCAATCAGCCCCAGCATTTT	CASSWGNPPNQPQHF
TRBV6-4	NA	NA	TRBJ2-7	TGTGCCAGCAGTGTAACAGGGTGGAGTGAGCAGTACTTC	CASSVTGWSEQYF
TRBV6-6	TRBD2	NA	TRBJ2-7	TGTGCCAGCAGTAGACCTGGGACTAGCCGCGAGCAGTACTTC	CASSRPGTSREQYF
TRBV10-3	TRBD1	NA	TRBJ2-1	TGTGCCACCGATAACACAGGGGGCGCCTCGGATGAGCAGTTCTTC	CATDNTGGASDEQFF
TRBV2	TRBD2	NA	TRBJ2-1	TGTGCCAGCAGTTTACTAGCGGGAGGGTTGGATGAGCAGTTCTTC	CASSLLAGGLDEQFF
TRBV6-6	TRBD1	NA	TRBJ1-4	TGTGCCAGCAGTCACGGACAGGGGAAGTTGTTTTTT	CASSHGQGKLFF